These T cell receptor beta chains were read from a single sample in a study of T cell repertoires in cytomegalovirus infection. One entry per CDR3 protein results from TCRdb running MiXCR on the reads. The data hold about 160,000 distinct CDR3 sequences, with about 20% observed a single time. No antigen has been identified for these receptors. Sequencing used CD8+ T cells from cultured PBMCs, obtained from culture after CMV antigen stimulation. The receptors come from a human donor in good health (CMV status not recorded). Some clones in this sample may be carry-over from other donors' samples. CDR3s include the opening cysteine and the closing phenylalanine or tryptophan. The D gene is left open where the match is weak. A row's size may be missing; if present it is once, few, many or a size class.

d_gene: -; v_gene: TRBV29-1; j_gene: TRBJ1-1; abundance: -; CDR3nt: TGCAGCGTTGTGGGGTCGGTAGCTTTCTTT; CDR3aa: CSVVGSVAFF
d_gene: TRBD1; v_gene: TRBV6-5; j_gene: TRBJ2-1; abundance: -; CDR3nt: TGTGCCAGCAGACCCAGACAGGGATATGGGCAGTTCTTC; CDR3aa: CASRPRQGYGQFF
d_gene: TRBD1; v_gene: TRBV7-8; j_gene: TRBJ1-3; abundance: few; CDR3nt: TGTGCCAGCAGCTTGTTAGACAGGGGGACTAGAAACACCATATATTTT; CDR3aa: CASSLLDRGTRNTIYF
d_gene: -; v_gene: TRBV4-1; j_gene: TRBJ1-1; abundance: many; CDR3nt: TGCGCCAGCAGCCACCGTGGGGGTGAAGCTTTCTTT; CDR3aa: CASSHRGGEAFF
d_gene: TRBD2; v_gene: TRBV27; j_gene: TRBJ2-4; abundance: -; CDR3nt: TGTGACAGCAGTACGACTAGCGGGGGGGCATCCGTTCGCATTCAGTACTTC; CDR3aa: CDSSTTSGGASVRIQYF
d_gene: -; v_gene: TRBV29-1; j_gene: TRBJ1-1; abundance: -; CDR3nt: TGCAGCGTTGGCAGGGTTCAGGCTGAAGCTTTCTTT; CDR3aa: CSVGRVQAEAFF
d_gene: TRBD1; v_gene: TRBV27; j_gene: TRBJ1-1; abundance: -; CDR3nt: TGTGCCAGCAGTACCAGGGGGGGTCGGGACACTGAAGCTTTCTTT; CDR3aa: CASSTRGGRDTEAFF
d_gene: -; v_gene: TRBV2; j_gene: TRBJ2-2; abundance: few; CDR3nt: TGTGCCAGGAAACCCGGGAACACCGGGGAGCTGTTTTTT; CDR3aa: CARKPGNTGELFF
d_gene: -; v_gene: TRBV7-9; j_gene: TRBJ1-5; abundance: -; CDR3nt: TGTGCCAGCAGCTTGAGTACAGCCAGCAATCAGCCCCAGCATTTT; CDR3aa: CASSLSTASNQPQHF
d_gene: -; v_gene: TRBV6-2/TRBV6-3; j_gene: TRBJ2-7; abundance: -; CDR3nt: TGTGCCAGCTGGCAAACCCGGGGGGAGCAGTACTTC; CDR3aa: CASWQTRGEQYF
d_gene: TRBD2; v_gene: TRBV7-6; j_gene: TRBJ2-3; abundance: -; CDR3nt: TGTGCCACGACTAGCGGGTACACAGATACGCAGTATTTT; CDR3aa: CATTSGYTDTQYF
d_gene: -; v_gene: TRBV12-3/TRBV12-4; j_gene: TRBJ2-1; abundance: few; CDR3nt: TGTGCCAGCAGTTTAGCGGGGTTAACCTACAATGAGCAGTTCTTC; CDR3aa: CASSLAGLTYNEQFF
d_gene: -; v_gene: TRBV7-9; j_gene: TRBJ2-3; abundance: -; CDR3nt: TGTGCCAGCAGCTTCGCAGGGCGCACAGATACGCAGTATTTT; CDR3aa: CASSFAGRTDTQYF
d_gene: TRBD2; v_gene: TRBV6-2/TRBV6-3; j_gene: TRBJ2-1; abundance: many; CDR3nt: TGTGCCTCTCGAGGGGGACTAGGTCGCAATGAGCAGTTCTTC; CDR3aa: CASRGGLGRNEQFF
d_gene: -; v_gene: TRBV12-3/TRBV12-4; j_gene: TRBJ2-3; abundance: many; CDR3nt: TGTGCCAGCAGCCCTCGCCCTGGGACAGATACGCAGTATTTT; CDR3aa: CASSPRPGTDTQYF
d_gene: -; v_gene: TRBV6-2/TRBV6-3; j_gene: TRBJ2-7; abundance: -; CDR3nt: TGTGCCAGCAGTTTGCCGGCAGGGGTTTCCTACGAGCAGTACTTC; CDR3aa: CASSLPAGVSYEQYF
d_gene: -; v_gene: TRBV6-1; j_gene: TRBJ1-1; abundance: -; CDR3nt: TGTGCCAGCAGCCCTTACTCAGGGGTGAACACTGAAGCTTTCTTT; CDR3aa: CASSPYSGVNTEAFF
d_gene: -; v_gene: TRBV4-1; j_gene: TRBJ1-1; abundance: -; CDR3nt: TGCGCCAGCAGCCACTCGACAGTGGGCGAGGCTGAAGCTTTCTTT; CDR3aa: CASSHSTVGEAEAFF
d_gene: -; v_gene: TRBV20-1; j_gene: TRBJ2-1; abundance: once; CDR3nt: TGCAGTGCTCCACCACAGGGTGGCGGAGAGCAGTTCTTC; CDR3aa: CSAPPQGGGEQFF
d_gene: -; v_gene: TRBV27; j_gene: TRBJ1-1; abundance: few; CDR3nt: TGTGCCAGCAGTATAGGGTCGCTCACTGAAGCTTTCTTT; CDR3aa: CASSIGSLTEAFF